Sequencing of this T cell receptor (beta chain) was carried out in a study of control samples from healthy donors and cancer patients. This clone was counted between two and nine times. Sequencing used immunoSEQ multiplex PCR; TCRdb keeps in-frame clones, though not all of them. The sample consists of around 70,000 clones, approximately 86% of them appearing once. V shed 6 bases and J shed 0 bases, with 9 bases lying between them. This CDR3 has 14 amino acids. Germline loops: CDR1 MDHEN, CDR2 SYDVKM. The chain links TRBV28 to TRBJ1-3; D remains ambiguous. The receptor comes from a man aged 60 to 75 in good health. The sequencing input was blood. DNA for the CDR3: TGTGCCAGCAGGAAACACAGCTCTGGAAACACCATATATTTT. Translation: CASRKHSSGNTIYF.